The rows below give T cell receptor beta chains drawn from one sample of a study of OX40 agonist ivuxolimab in advanced cancers. Data came from immunoSEQ multiplex PCR; TCRdb stores just in-frame clones and leaves some out. The sample holds around 26,000 clones, over 70% seen once. This material consisted of CD4+ or CD8+ T cells sorted from blood, taken in a trial of the OX40 agonist ivuxolimab. These receptors were collected from an adult with an advanced solid tumor such as melanoma, head and neck, liver or kidney cancer. The CDR3 runs from the conserved cysteine through the conserved F or W. D genes are given only for firm matches. Not all rows give a size; the values are once, few, many and, for expanded clones, a class.

d_call cdr3_length j_call clone_size v_call cdr3_aa cdr3_nt
TRBD2 16 TRBJ2-3 NA TRBV12-5 CASGLSRTSGTDTQYF TGTGCTAGTGGTTTGTCCCGGACTAGCGGCACAGATACGCAGTATTTT
TRBD1 12 TRBJ1-5 NA TRBV2 CASSGDSQPQHF TGTGCCAGCAGCGGGGACAGCCAGCCCCAGCATTTT
TRBD2 17 TRBJ2-1 NA TRBV6-1 CASSERVAGAPYNEQFF TGTGCCAGCAGTGAACGGGTAGCGGGGGCCCCATACAATGAGCAGTTCTTC
NA 13 TRBJ1-2 NA TRBV6-1 CASTRGAIYGYTF TGTGCCAGCACTAGGGGGGCCATCTATGGCTACACCTTC
NA 15 TRBJ1-1 NA TRBV6-6 CASSSPRSRNTEAFF TGTGCCAGCAGTTCTCCCCGTAGCAGGAACACTGAAGCTTTCTTT
NA 16 TRBJ1-1 NA TRBV7-9 CASSLAPGPENTEAFF TGTGCCAGCAGCTTAGCCCCGGGACCGGAGAACACTGAAGCTTTCTTT
TRBD2 17 TRBJ2-3 NA TRBV4-1 CASRQGGLAGTTDTQYF TGCGCCAGCCGCCAAGGGGGACTAGCGGGGACCACAGATACGCAGTATTTT
TRBD2 14 TRBJ2-1 NA TRBV7-2 CASSLPGLLVQQFF TGTGCCAGCAGCTTACCGGGACTATTGGTCCAGCAGTTCTTC
TRBD2 15 TRBJ2-1 NA TRBV11-3 CASSLGSGGANEQFF TGTGCCAGCAGCTTAGGGAGCGGGGGGGCAAATGAGCAGTTCTTC
NA 14 TRBJ1-4 NA TRBV10-2 CASKLQGTNEKLFF TGCGCCAGCAAATTACAGGGAACTAATGAAAAACTGTTTTTT
TRBD2 14 TRBJ2-5 once TRBV19 CASSTSGVGETQYF TGTGCCAGTAGTACTAGCGGGGTAGGGGAGACCCAGTACTTC
NA 18 TRBJ2-3 NA TRBV5-3 CARSLRDRNRGGIDTQYF TGTGCCAGAAGCTTGCGAGACCGTAATAGGGGTGGGATAGATACGCAGTATTTT
NA 16 TRBJ2-2 NA TRBV11-3 CASSPQASSYTGELFF TGTGCCAGCAGCCCTCAAGCGAGCTCTTACACCGGGGAGCTGTTTTTT
NA 14 TRBJ1-2 NA TRBV4-3 CASSQDEWNYGYTF TGCGCCAGCAGCCAAGATGAGTGGAACTATGGCTACACCTTC
TRBD1 16 TRBJ2-7 NA TRBV19 CASSITWTGGSYEQYF TGTGCCAGTAGTATAACCTGGACAGGGGGATCCTACGAGCAGTACTTC
NA 13 TRBJ1-2 few TRBV19 CASRRESNYGYTF TGTGCCAGTAGACGAGAGAGTAACTATGGCTACACCTTC
NA 11 TRBJ2-5 NA TRBV5-1 CASSFQETQYF TGCGCCAGCAGCTTCCAAGAGACCCAGTACTTC
NA 15 TRBJ1-3 medium-sized TRBV7-2 CASSRPGGTGNTIYF TGTGCCAGCAGTCGCCCGGGGGGCACTGGAAACACCATATATTTT
NA 15 TRBJ2-1 NA TRBV2 CASSERTGYRNEQFF TGTGCCAGCAGTGAACGTACAGGGTATAGGAATGAGCAGTTCTTC
NA 14 TRBJ1-5 medium-sized TRBV30 CAWTRGSGNQPQHF TGTGCCTGGACGCGAGGGTCAGGCAATCAGCCCCAGCATTTT
NA 14 TRBJ2-2 NA TRBV6-4 CASSAAFNTGELFF TGTGCCAGCAGTGCAGCGTTTAACACCGGGGAGCTGTTTTTT
NA 13 TRBJ1-5 NA TRBV7-2 CASSAPGNQPQHF TGTGCCAGCAGCGCCCCAGGGAACCAGCCCCAGCATTTT
NA 14 TRBJ1-1 NA TRBV19 CASSSPLGRTEAFF TGTGCCAGTAGTTCCCCACTGGGTCGCACTGAAGCTTTCTTT
NA 14 TRBJ1-4 NA TRBV6-6 CASREHADGEKLFF TGTGCCAGCAGGGAGCATGCTGATGGTGAAAAACTGTTTTTT
TRBD2 17 TRBJ2-2 NA TRBV9 CASSVGASGGATGELFF TGTGCCAGCAGCGTAGGGGCCAGCGGGGGGGCAACCGGGGAGCTGTTTTTT
NA 13 TRBJ1-2 NA TRBV6-5 CASSGQSTDGYTF TGTGCCAGCAGCGGACAGTCGACGGATGGCTACACCTTC
NA 13 TRBJ1-1 few TRBV7-2 CASSSGVQTEAFF TGTGCCAGCAGCTCGGGAGTTCAAACTGAAGCTTTCTTT
NA 13 TRBJ2-2 few TRBV9 CASSRGPTGELFF TGTGCCAGCAGCCGTGGGCCCACCGGGGAGCTGTTTTTT
TRBD1 16 TRBJ2-7 NA TRBV6-5 CASSSLHTGGAYEQYF TGTGCCAGCAGTTCTCTCCACACAGGGGGCGCGTACGAGCAGTACTTC
TRBD1 14 TRBJ1-3 once TRBV11-2 CASSTTGGRNTIYF TGTGCCAGCAGCACGACAGGGGGAAGAAACACCATATATTTT
TRBD1 13 TRBJ1-2 few TRBV9 CASIRDSGGGYTF TGTGCCAGCATACGGGACAGCGGAGGCGGCTACACCTTC
NA 14 TRBJ2-3 NA TRBV11-2 CASSLDFTSDTQYF TGTGCCAGCAGCTTAGATTTCACTAGTGATACGCAGTATTTT
TRBD1 17 TRBJ2-1 NA TRBV7-9 CASSTRTGTGGYNEQFF TGTGCCAGCAGCACGCGGACCGGGACAGGGGGTTACAATGAGCAGTTCTTC
TRBD1 18 TRBJ2-1 NA TRBV7-6 CASSLSGGVRSSYNEQFF TGTGCCAGCAGCTTATCAGGGGGTGTAAGGAGCTCCTACAATGAGCAGTTCTTC
NA 16 TRBJ2-1 NA TRBV7-2 CASSLSGLPSYNEQFF TGTGCCAGCAGCTTATCTGGATTACCCTCCTACAATGAGCAGTTCTTC
NA 14 TRBJ1-6 few TRBV19 CASSPGRTNSPLHF TGTGCCAGTAGTCCGGGACGTACTAATTCACCCCTCCACTTT
NA 13 TRBJ2-7 NA TRBV7-2 CASSRGSFGEQYF TGTGCCAGCAGCCGCGGGTCCTTCGGCGAGCAGTACTTC
NA 13 TRBJ1-1 NA TRBV7-3 CASSPGPNTEAFF TGTGCCAGCAGCCCGGGACCGAACACTGAAGCTTTCTTT
NA 14 TRBJ1-4 medium-sized TRBV19 CASTDRATNEKLFF TGTGCCAGTACGGACCGTGCAACTAATGAAAAACTGTTTTTT
NA 13 TRBJ1-2 few TRBV9 CASSVDSNYGYTF TGTGCCAGCAGCGTAGACTCTAACTATGGCTACACCTTC
TRBD1 14 TRBJ1-2 few TRBV29-1 CSVEPGQGFGGYTF TGCAGCGTTGAACCGGGACAGGGGTTTGGGGGCTACACCTTC
NA 17 TRBJ1-2 medium-sized TRBV12-5 CASGLVTAGRGYYGYTF TGTGCTAGTGGTTTGGTAACGGCAGGGCGGGGTTACTATGGCTACACCTTC
NA 16 TRBJ2-1 NA TRBV11-1 CASSLMWWLGENEQFF TGTGCCAGCAGCTTAATGTGGTGGCTGGGGGAGAATGAGCAGTTCTTC
NA 13 TRBJ2-5 NA TRBV10-3 CAISGGLQETQYF TGTGCCATCAGCGGGGGTCTTCAAGAGACCCAGTACTTC
NA 15 TRBJ1-5 NA TRBV7-8 CASSLARGDNQPQHF TGTGCCAGCAGCTTAGCACGAGGTGACAATCAGCCCCAGCATTTT
TRBD1 16 TRBJ2-2 few TRBV5-1 CASSLGDRVRTGELFF TGCGCCAGCAGCTTGGGGGACAGGGTCCGCACCGGGGAGCTGTTTTTT
NA 15 TRBJ2-1 NA TRBV7-9 CASSFGGGLHNEQFF TGTGCCAGCAGCTTCGGCGGGGGCCTCCACAATGAGCAGTTCTTC
NA 11 TRBJ1-1 NA TRBV2 CASIYDTEAFF TGTGCCAGCATTTATGACACTGAAGCTTTCTTT
NA 20 TRBJ2-7 medium-sized TRBV11-3 CASSKESQVEEGESTYEQYF TGTGCCAGCAGCAAGGAAAGCCAGGTTGAGGAAGGGGAATCTACCTACGAGCAGTACTTC
TRBD1 15 TRBJ2-3 NA TRBV7-2 CASSPDRVYPDTQYF TGTGCCAGCAGCCCTGACAGGGTGTACCCAGATACGCAGTATTTT
NA 15 TRBJ2-1 NA TRBV9 CASSVAEGGFNEQFF TGTGCCAGCAGCGTAGCGGAGGGAGGATTCAATGAGCAGTTCTTC
NA 15 TRBJ1-3 NA TRBV28 CASTGRAASGNTIYF TGTGCCAGCACCGGCCGGGCAGCCTCTGGAAACACCATATATTTT
NA 12 TRBJ2-5 once TRBV6-1 CASSYRTETQYF TGTGCCAGCAGCTACCGAACGGAGACCCAGTACTTC
NA 15 TRBJ1-3 few TRBV5-6 CASSLRSISGNTIYF TGTGCCAGCAGCTTGAGGTCCATCTCTGGAAACACCATATATTTT